This TCR beta chain stems from a study of vaccination and CD4 T cells after COVID-19. Background on the study: Samples after vaccination came a median roughly eleven weeks past dose two, ranging 14 to 241. Cells received overlapping spike peptides from SARS-CoV-2, HCoV-NL63, HCoV-OC43 and HCoV-229E as stimulation. Whole-study results and caveats: Counts of SARS-CoV-2-reactive clonotypes had a median that went from roughly 21 to 40, a nonsignificant change.

The treatment here: approximately nine-day PBMC culture with coronavirus spike peptide pools or control peptides (ViraFEST assay). At the Johns Hopkins FTIC core, DNA taken from cultured CD4+ T cells was sequenced by way of the Oncomine TCR Beta short-read assay. Once CD4+ T cells had been cultured, genomic DNA was extracted from them. TCRdb reanalysed the PCR reads using MiXCR and keeps one entry per CDR3 protein. The sample shows about 13,000 distinct CDR3 sequences, around 76% of them seen only once. The CDR3 is 19 amino acids. For this clonotype: Its antigen is unknown.

The starting material was CD4+ T cells from blood, cultured in vitro, obtained after SARS-CoV-2 vaccination. The receptor comes from a human donor who received a COVID-19 vaccine. The chain uses TRBV21-1 and TRBJ1-1; TRBD1, the D gene given by the table, was not confirmed from the DNA. TRBV21-1 is recorded as a pseudogene. CDR3 nucleotides: TGTGCCAGCAGCAAAAAATTCCTACTGTGGAGACAGGGCAACACTGAAGCTTTCTTT. It yields the protein CASSKKFLLWRQGNTEAFF.